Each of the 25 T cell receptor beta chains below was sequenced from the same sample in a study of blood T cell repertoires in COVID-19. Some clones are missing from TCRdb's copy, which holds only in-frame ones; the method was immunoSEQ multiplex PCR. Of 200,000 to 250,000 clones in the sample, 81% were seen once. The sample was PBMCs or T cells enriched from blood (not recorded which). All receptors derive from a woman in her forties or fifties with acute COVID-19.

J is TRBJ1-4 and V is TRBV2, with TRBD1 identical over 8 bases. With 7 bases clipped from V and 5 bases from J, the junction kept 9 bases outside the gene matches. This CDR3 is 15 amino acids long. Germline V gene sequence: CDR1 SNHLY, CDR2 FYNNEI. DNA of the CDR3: TGTGCCAGCATCGGACAGGGCCTAGGGAATGAAAAACTGTTTTTT. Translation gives CASIGQGLGNEKLFF.

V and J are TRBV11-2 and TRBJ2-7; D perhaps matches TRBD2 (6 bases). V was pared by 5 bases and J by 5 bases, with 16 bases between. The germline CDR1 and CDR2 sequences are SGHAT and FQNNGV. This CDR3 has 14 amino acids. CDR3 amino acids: CASSRGPASDEQYF. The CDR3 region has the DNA TGTGCCAGCAGCCGTGGACCCGCTAGCGACGAGCAGTACTTC.

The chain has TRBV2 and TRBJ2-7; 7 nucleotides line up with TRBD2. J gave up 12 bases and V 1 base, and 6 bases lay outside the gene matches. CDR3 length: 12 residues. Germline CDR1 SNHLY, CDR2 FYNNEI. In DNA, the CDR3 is TGTGCCAGCAGTGAAGAGGTGTGGGGGGGGTACTTC. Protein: CASSEEVWGGYF.

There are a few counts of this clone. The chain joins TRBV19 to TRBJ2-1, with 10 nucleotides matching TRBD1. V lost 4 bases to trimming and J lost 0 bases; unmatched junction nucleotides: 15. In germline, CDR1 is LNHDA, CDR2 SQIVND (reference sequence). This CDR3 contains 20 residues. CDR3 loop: CASSTIAPGQGINSYNEQFF. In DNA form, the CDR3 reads TGTGCCAGTAGTACCATCGCGCCGGGACAGGGGATTAACTCCTACAATGAGCAGTTCTTC.

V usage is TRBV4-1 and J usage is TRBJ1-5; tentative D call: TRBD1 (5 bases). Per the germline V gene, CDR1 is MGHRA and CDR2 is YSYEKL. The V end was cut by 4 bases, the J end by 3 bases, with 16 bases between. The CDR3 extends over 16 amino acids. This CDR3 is CASSPLRQGYNQPQHF. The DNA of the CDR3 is TGCGCCAGCAGCCCCCTCCGGCAGGGATACAATCAGCCCCAGCATTTT.

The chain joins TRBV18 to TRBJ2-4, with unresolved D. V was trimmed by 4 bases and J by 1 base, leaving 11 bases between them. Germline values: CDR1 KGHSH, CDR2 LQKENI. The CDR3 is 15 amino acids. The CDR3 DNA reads TGTGCCAGCTCACTCCTCGAGGCGGCCAAAAACATTCAGTACTTC. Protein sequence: CASSLLEAAKNIQYF. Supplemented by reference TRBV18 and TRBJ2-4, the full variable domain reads NAGVMQNPRHLVRRRGQEARLRCSPMKGHSHVYWYRQLPEEGLKFMVYLQKENIIDESGMPKERFSAEFPKEGPSILRIQQVVRGDSAAYFCASSLLEAAKNIQYFGAGTRLSVL.

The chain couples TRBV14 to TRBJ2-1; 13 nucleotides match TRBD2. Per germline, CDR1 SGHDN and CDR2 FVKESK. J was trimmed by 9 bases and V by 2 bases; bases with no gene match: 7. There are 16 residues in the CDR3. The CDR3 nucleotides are TGTGCCAGCAGCCAACAACTAGCGGGAGGGATCGTTGAGCAGTTCTTC. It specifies CASSQQLAGGIVEQFF.

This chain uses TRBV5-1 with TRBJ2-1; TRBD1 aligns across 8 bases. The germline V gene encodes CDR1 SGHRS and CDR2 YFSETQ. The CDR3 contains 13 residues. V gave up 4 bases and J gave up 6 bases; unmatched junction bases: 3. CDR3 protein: CASSGTGSNEQFF. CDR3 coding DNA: TGCGCCAGCAGCGGGACAGGTTCCAATGAGCAGTTCTTC.

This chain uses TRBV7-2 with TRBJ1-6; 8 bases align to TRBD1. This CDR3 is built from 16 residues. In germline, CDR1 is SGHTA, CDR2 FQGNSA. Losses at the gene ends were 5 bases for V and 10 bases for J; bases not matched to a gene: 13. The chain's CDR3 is CASSPPPGQGNSPLHF. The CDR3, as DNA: TGTGCCAGCAGCCCACCCCCCGGACAGGGCAACTCACCCCTCCACTTT.

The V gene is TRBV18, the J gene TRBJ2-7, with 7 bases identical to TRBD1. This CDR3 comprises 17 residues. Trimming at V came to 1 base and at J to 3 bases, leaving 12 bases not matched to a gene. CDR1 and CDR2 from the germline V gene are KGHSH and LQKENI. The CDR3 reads CASSPRTGALGLYEQYF. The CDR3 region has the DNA TGTGCCAGCTCACCACGGACAGGAGCGTTAGGCCTCTACGAGCAGTACTTC.

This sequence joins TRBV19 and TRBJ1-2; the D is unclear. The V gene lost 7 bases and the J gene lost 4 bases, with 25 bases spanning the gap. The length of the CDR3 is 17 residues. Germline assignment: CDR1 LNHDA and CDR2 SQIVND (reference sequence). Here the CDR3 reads CASISKTSGGYGYGYTF. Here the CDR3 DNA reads TGTGCCAGTATCAGTAAGACGAGTGGAGGGTACGGCTATGGCTACACCTTC.

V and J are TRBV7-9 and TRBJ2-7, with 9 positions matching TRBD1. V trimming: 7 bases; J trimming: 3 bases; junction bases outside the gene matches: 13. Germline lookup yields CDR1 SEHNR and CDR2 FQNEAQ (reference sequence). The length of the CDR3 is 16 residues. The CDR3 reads CASIPGTGFLLYEQYF. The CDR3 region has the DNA TGTGCCAGCATCCCGGGGACAGGGTTCCTCCTCTACGAGCAGTACTTC.

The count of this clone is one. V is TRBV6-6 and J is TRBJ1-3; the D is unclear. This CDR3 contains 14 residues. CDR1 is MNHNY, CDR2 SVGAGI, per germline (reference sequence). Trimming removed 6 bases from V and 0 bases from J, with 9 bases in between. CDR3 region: CASRSPGSGNTIYF. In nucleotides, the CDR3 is TGTGCCAGCAGATCCCCGGGCTCTGGAAACACCATATATTTT.

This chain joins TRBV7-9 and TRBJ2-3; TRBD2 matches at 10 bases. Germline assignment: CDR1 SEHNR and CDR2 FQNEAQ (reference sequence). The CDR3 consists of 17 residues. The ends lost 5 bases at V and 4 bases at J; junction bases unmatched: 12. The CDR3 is CASSPRASGSSPDTQYF. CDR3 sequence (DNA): TGTGCCAGCAGCCCTCGAGCTAGCGGGAGTTCCCCAGATACGCAGTATTTT.

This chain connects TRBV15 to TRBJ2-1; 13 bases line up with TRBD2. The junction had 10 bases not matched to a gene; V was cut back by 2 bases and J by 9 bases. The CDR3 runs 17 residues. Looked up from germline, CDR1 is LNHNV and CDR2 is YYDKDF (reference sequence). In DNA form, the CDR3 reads TGTGCCACCAGCAGATCCAAGACTAGCGGGAGGAAGTTTGAGCAGTTCTTC. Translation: CATSRSKTSGRKFEQFF.

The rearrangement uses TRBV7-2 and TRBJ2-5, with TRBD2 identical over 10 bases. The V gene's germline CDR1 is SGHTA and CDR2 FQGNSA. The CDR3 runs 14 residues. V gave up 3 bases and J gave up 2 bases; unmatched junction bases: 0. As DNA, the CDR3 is TGTGCCAGCAGCTTTAGCGGGAGGCAAGAGACCCAGTACTTC. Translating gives CASSFSGRQETQYF. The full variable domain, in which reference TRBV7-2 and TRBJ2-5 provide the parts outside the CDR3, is GAGVSQSPSNKVTEKGKDVELRCDPISGHTALYWYRQSLGQGLEFLIYFQGNSAPDKSGLPSDRFSAERTGGSVSTLTIQRTQQEDSAVYLCASSFSGRQETQYFGPGTRLLVL.

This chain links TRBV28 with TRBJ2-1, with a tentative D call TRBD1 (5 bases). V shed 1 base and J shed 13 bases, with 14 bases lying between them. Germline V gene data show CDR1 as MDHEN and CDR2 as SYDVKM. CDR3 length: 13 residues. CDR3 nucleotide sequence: TGTGCCAGCAGTTTATACACAGGTGTAAATCAGTTCTTC. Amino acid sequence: CASSLYTGVNQFF.

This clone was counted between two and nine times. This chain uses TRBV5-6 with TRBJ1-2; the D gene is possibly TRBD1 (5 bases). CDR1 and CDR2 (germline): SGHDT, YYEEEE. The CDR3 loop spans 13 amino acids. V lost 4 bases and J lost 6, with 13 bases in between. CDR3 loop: CASSPLQGDGYTF. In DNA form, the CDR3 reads TGTGCCAGCAGCCCCCTCCAAGGGGATGGCTACACCTTC.

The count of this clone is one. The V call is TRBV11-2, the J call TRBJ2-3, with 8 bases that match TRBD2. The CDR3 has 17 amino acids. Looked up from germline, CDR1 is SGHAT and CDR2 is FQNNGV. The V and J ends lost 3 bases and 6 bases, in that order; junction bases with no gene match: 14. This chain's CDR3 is CASSFRLIAGPADTQYF. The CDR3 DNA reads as TGTGCCAGCAGCTTCAGGCTTATAGCGGGGCCGGCGGATACGCAGTATTTT.

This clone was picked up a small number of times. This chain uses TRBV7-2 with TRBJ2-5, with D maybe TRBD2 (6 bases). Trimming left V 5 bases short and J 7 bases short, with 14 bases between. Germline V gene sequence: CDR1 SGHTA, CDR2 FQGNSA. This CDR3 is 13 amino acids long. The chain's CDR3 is CASSPGVDVTQYF. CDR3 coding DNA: TGTGCCAGCAGCCCGGGGGTCGACGTGACCCAGTACTTC.

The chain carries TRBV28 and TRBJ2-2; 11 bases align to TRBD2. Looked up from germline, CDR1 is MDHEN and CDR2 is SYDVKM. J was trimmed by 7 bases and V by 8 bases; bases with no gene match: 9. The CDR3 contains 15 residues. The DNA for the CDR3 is TGTGCCAGCGGCCTGAGGGGGACTAGCGGCGGGGAGCTGTTTTTT. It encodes CASGLRGTSGGELFF.

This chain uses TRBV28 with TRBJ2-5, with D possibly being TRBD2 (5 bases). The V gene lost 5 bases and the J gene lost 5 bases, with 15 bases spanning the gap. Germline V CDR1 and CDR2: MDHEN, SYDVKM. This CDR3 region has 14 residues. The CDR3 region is CASSPLGSGETQYF. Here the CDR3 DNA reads TGTGCCAGCAGTCCTTTAGGCTCGGGGGAGACCCAGTACTTC.

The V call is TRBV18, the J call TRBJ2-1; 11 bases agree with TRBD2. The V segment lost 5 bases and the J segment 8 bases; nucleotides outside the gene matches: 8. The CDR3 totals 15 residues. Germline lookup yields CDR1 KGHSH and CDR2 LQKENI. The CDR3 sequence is CASSSTSGSLDEQFF. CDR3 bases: TGTGCCAGCTCATCTACTAGCGGGAGTCTAGATGAGCAGTTCTTC.

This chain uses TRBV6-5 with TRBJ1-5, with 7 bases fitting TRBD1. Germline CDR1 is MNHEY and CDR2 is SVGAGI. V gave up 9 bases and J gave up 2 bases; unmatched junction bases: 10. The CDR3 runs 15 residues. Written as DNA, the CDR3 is TGTGCCAGAACCTTACAGGGGATTCGCAATCAGCCCCAGCATTTT. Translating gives CARTLQGIRNQPQHF.

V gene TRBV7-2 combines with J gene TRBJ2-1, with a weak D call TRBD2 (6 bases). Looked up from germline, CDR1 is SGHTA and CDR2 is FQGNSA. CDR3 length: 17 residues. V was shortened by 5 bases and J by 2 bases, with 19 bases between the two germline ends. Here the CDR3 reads CASSAKTGLPPYNEQFF. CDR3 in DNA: TGTGCCAGCAGCGCAAAAACGGGACTCCCCCCCTACAATGAGCAGTTCTTC.